What follows describes a single T cell receptor beta chain. Antigen specificity is unknown. The germline V gene has CDR1 MNHNS and CDR2 SASEGT. The CDR3 length is 14 residues. The ends lost 6 bases at V and 2 bases at J; junction bases unmatched: 6. This record comes from a study of vaccination and CD4 T cells after COVID-19. The study sequenced cultured CD4+ T cell DNA using the Oncomine TCR Beta short-read assay. Using its own MiXCR run on the PCR reads, TCRdb lists one record per CDR3 protein. The table lists 26,000 or so distinct CDR3 sequences, under 55% of them singletons. Notes on the study in general: Median reactive clonotypes, those recognizing SARS-CoV-2, rose from roughly 19 to 38, not significantly.

The treatment is: roughly 10-day PBMC culture with coronavirus spike peptide pools or control peptides (ViraFEST assay). ViraFEST expanded antigen-specific T cells with peptide pools, then sequenced TCRs. This TCR was sampled from a human donor who had recovered from COVID-19. The J gene is TRBJ1-2, the V gene TRBV6-1; TRBD1 aligns across 7 bases. The specimen was CD4+ T cells from blood, cultured in vitro. CDR3 in amino acids: CASRSGGFNYGYTF. CDR3 bases: TGTGCCAGCAGGTCAGGGGGTTTCAACTATGGCTACACCTTC.